The 12 T cell receptor beta chains in this list originate from one sample, sequenced in a study of sequential checkpoint blockade in melanoma. The table came from immunoSEQ multiplex PCR; TCRdb's copy has only in-frame clones and leaves some out. Of approximately 14,000 clones listed, 52% were seen once; the top ten hold about a sixth. Treatment denoted: randomized to nivolumab then ipilimumab (arm A) or the reverse (arm B). The specimen comprised CD8+ T cells sorted from blood (inferred from file names), sampled from a patient given nivolumab and ipilimumab in sequence. The receptors originated from a human donor with melanoma.

This clone was detected only a few times. The rearrangement links TRBV11-2 to TRBJ2-5, with no clear D. Germline V CDR1 and CDR2: SGHAT, FQNNGV. Trimming removed 4 bases from V and 3 bases from J, with 15 bases in between. This CDR3 is built from 15 residues. The DNA of the CDR3 is TGTGCCAGCAGCTCCTCCCCAGGTCCTAAAGAGACCCAGTACTTC. Translation gives CASSSSPGPKETQYF. The whole variable domain, filled in from reference TRBV11-2 and TRBJ2-5, reads EAGVAQSPRYKIIEKRQSVAFWCNPISGHATLYWYQQILGQGPKLLIQFQNNGVVDDSQLPKDRFSAERLKGVDSTLKIQPAKLEDSAVYLCASSSSPGPKETQYFGPGTRLLVL.

This chain connects TRBV9 to TRBJ2-2; D is undetermined. This CDR3 is built from 13 residues. V gave up 4 bases and J gave up 9 bases, with 13 bases separating them. Germline values: CDR1 SGDLS, CDR2 YYNGEE. The CDR3 reads CASSNFPARELFF. The DNA of the CDR3 is TGTGCCAGCAGCAACTTTCCCGCCCGGGAGCTGTTTTTT.

This clone was detected once. The rearrangement links TRBV4-1 to TRBJ1-5; 8 bases are a match to TRBD1. V gave up 1 base and J gave up 7 bases; unmatched junction bases: 6. CDR1 and CDR2 (germline): MGHRA, YSYEKL. The CDR3 consists of 15 residues. Here the CDR3 reads CASSQVLDRVQPQHF. Here the CDR3 DNA reads TGCGCCAGCAGCCAAGTCTTGGACAGGGTGCAGCCCCAGCATTTT.

This chain connects TRBV19 to TRBJ1-3, with D uncertain. Germline V gene sequence: CDR1 LNHDA, CDR2 SQIVND (reference sequence). The CDR3 runs to 14 residues. Trimming stripped 3 bases from V and 4 bases from J, with 10 bases between. CDR3 in DNA: TGTGCCAGTAGTATCGGAGTGGCGGGAAACACCATATATTTT. This encodes CASSIGVAGNTIYF.

The chain couples TRBV9 to TRBJ2-7, with TRBD1 matching over 7 bases. V shed 6 bases, J shed 7 bases, and the junction held 7 bases outside the gene matches. Germline V gene lookup returns CDR1 SGDLS and CDR2 YYNGEE. The CDR3 length is 12 residues. The CDR3 nucleotides read TGTGCCAGCAACCAGGGGGTCGGTGAGCAGTACTTC. This sequence encodes CASNQGVGEQYF.

The J gene is TRBJ2-7, the V gene TRBV11-2, with 9 positions matching TRBD2. V gave up 8 bases and J gave up 1 base; unmatched junction bases: 6. The CDR3 covers 14 residues. CDR1 SGHAT and CDR2 FQNNGV come from the germline V gene. CDR3 coding DNA: TGTGCCAGCGGCGGGGGGGAGGGGTCCTACGAGCAGTACTTC. It yields the protein CASGGGEGSYEQYF.

The gene calls are TRBV15 and TRBJ2-5, with 9 bases lining up with TRBD2. Germline CDR1 and CDR2: LNHNV and YYDKDF (reference sequence). J lost 9 bases, V lost 5 bases, and 7 bases had no gene match. The CDR3 extends over 13 amino acids. This CDR3 is CATSRRREGAQYF. The DNA for the CDR3 is TGTGCCACCAGCCGTAGGCGGGAGGGAGCCCAGTACTTC.

This clone came up a few times. The chain employs TRBV5-8 and TRBJ1-1; no reliable D call. The CDR3 loop spans 13 amino acids. V was shortened by 0 bases and J by 7 bases, with 10 bases between the two germline ends. The germline V gene has CDR1 SGHTS and CDR2 YDEGEE. The CDR3 sequence: CASSLATRGEAFF. The CDR3 DNA reads as TGTGCCAGCAGCTTGGCCACGCGCGGTGAAGCTTTCTTT. Together with reference TRBV5-8 and TRBJ1-1, the CDR3 gives the full variable domain: EAGVTQSPTHLIKTRGQQATLRCSPISGHTSVYWYQQALGLGLQFLLWYDEGEERNRGNFPPRFSGRQFPNYSSELNVNALELEDSALYLCASSLATRGEAFFGQGTRLTVV.

The chain couples TRBV29-1 to TRBJ2-1; 9 bases map to TRBD2. The CDR3 is 16 residues long. Unmatched junction bases numbered 15, after V lost 6 bases and J lost 6 bases. In germline, CDR1 is SQVTM, CDR2 ANQGSEA. The CDR3 DNA follows: TGCAGCGTGGAGGCGAAAAGGACTAGCGATACCAATGAGCAGTTCTTC. This encodes CSVEAKRTSDTNEQFF.

The V gene is TRBV14, the J gene TRBJ2-2; 7 bases align to TRBD1. Germline CDR1 is SGHDN and CDR2 is FVKESK. V shed 4 bases and J 7 bases; nucleotides not matched to a gene: 27. The CDR3 sequence is 21 residues long. The chain's CDR3 is CASSLSAYWDSLSDEGGELFF. In DNA form, the CDR3 reads TGTGCCAGCAGCCTAAGCGCGTATTGGGACAGCCTCTCAGATGAGGGCGGGGAGCTGTTTTTT.

The rearrangement uses TRBV7-2 and TRBJ2-1, with 13 bases that match TRBD2. From germline, CDR1 is SGHTA and CDR2 FQGNSA. Losses at the gene ends were 4 bases for V and 6 bases for J; bases not matched to a gene: 3. This CDR3 comprises 15 residues. The CDR3 DNA is TGTGCCAGCAGCTGGTGGACTAGCGGGGGCAATGAGCAGTTCTTC. This translates into CASSWWTSGGNEQFF.

The CDR3 bases are TGCGCCAGCAGCTACTCGACAGGTAACACCGGGGAGCTGTTTTTT. Protein product: CASSYSTGNTGELFF. The V and J genes are TRBV5-1 and TRBJ2-2, with D possibly matching TRBD1 (6 bases). Germline V gene lookup returns CDR1 SGHRS and CDR2 YFSETQ. The CDR3 has 15 amino acids. V gave up 3 bases and J gave up 2 bases, with 11 bases separating them.